The 15 T cell receptor beta chains presented below share a single source sample, sequenced in a study of read filtering for tumor transcriptome and immune sequencing. Molecular barcoded adaptors covering alpha/delta and beta/gamma chains were used on roughly 400 ng RNA. TCRdb fed the reads into MiXCR, producing one record per CDR3 protein. In the table there are tens of thousands of distinct CDR3 sequences, about a fifth of which are singletons. Material for sequencing was a population of CD138-negative cells sorted from bone marrow. The receptors here all came from a donor at least 40 years old with multiple myeloma.

This clonotype was counted ten times or more. The V call is TRBV28, the J call TRBJ1-5; possible D gene TRBD1, 6 bases. CDR1 is MDHEN and CDR2 is SYDVKM in the germline V gene. The CDR3 extends over 17 amino acids. V was clipped by 5 bases and J by 2 bases, with 19 bases between them. The CDR3 bases are TGTGCCAGCAGTCCAGCAGGGGTGGGGCGGGGCAATCAGCCCCAGCATTTT. It specifies CASSPAGVGRGNQPQHF.

At least ten counts were recorded for this clonotype. The chain is built from TRBV2 and TRBJ1-6, with D unclear. V was clipped by 3 bases and J by 9 bases, with 9 bases between them. CDR1 is SNHLY and CDR2 is FYNNEI in the germline V gene. This CDR3 comprises 13 residues. The CDR3 spells CASSDNSGSPLHF. CDR3 nucleotide sequence: TGTGCCAGCAGTGACAACTCCGGTTCACCCCTCCACTTT.

Ten or more counts support this clonotype. The CDR3 protein is CSASGGPRSGELFF. The CDR3 DNA reads TGCAGTGCCTCGGGGGGGCCCAGGTCCGGGGAGCTGTTTTTT. This sequence joins TRBV20-1 and TRBJ2-2; TRBD2 aligns across 8 bases. The CDR3 covers 14 residues. Germline V CDR1 and CDR2: DFQATT, SNEGSKA (reference sequence). V lost 6 bases and J lost 6; bases outside the gene matches: 9.

At least ten counts were recorded for this clonotype. V and J are TRBV9 and TRBJ1-6, with a possible D match to TRBD1 (5 bases). The CDR3 totals 13 residues. The germline gives CDR1 SGDLS, CDR2 YYNGEE. V was cut by 4 bases and J by 13 bases, with 15 bases left in between. The CDR3 loop is CASSPLTGSPLHF. CDR3 coding DNA: TGTGCCAGCAGCCCCCTTACAGGTTCTCCCCTCCACTTT.

This clonotype appeared a few times. The chain carries TRBV5-1 and TRBJ2-7, with TRBD2 matching over 9 bases. From germline, CDR1 is SGHRS and CDR2 YFSETQ. V was pared by 4 bases and J by 2 bases, with 13 bases of the junction left unmatched. The CDR3 has 17 amino acids. CDR3 amino acids: CASSPQPTGTSPYEQYF. In DNA form, the CDR3 reads TGCGCCAGCAGCCCGCAACCTACCGGGACTAGCCCCTACGAGCAGTACTTC. The variable domain in full, completed from reference TRBV5-1 and TRBJ2-7, reads KAGVTQTPRYLIKTRGQQVTLSCSPISGHRSVSWYQQTPGQGLQFLFEYFSETQRNKGNFPGRFSGRQFSNSRSEMNVSTLELGDSALYLCASSPQPTGTSPYEQYFGPGTRLTVT.

This clonotype came up many times. This rearrangement joins TRBV6-1 to TRBJ2-3, with 7 bases lining up with TRBD2. The V segment lost 1 base and the J segment 5 bases; nucleotides outside the gene matches: 3. From germline, CDR1 is MNHNS and CDR2 SASEGT. This CDR3 spans 14 amino acids. CDR3 region: CASSEGGGLDTQYF. The CDR3 DNA is TGTGCCAGCAGTGAAGGGGGGGGACTAGATACGCAGTATTTT.

At least ten counts were recorded for this clonotype. The V call is TRBV6-1, the J call TRBJ1-1, with D uncertain. Germline CDR1 MNHNS, CDR2 SASEGT. Trimming cost V 1 base and J 1 base, with 10 bases left between them. The CDR3 covers 15 residues. The chain's CDR3 is CASSEGLVGNTEAFF. The CDR3 bases are TGTGCCAGCAGTGAAGGGTTGGTGGGGAACACTGAAGCTTTCTTT.

This clonotype was counted at least ten times. The genes are TRBV2 and TRBJ1-1; the D gene is possibly TRBD1 (5 bases). This CDR3 comprises 14 residues. Germline values: CDR1 SNHLY, CDR2 FYNNEI. Between the trimmed V and J ends, which lost 4 bases and 5 bases, there was a span of 14 bases. The CDR3 region is CASSVQSRGTEAFF. The CDR3, as DNA: TGTGCCAGCAGTGTCCAGTCCCGGGGGACTGAAGCTTTCTTT.

Many counts were recorded for this clonotype. The J gene is TRBJ2-3, the V gene TRBV7-8; D perhaps matches TRBD1 (6 bases). CDR3 length: 15 residues. With 2 bases removed from V and 6 bases from J, the gap between germline ends came to 15 bases. From germline, CDR1 is SGHVS and CDR2 FQNEAQ. The CDR3 protein is CASSLWGLPTDTQYF. The CDR3 region has the DNA TGTGCCAGCAGCTTATGGGGGCTACCCACCGATACGCAGTATTTT.

This clonotype was recorded many times. The J gene is TRBJ2-5, the V gene TRBV7-9; no firm D call. The V gene's germline CDR1 is SEHNR and CDR2 FQNEAQ (reference sequence). Trimming took off 2 bases at V and 4 bases at J, with 11 bases between the two ends. CDR3 length: 14 residues. The CDR3 bases are TGTGCCAGCAGCTTATTAGGGCTTGGAGAGACCCAGTACTTC. Protein product: CASSLLGLGETQYF.

In regard to this clonotype: Likely a read error: the CDR3 ends without its conserved phenylalanine or tryptophan. This CDR3 reads CASSLGGGNTEAFL. CDR3 in DNA: TGTGCCAGCAGCTTAGGGGGGGGAAACACCGAAGCTTTCTTA. V gene TRBV7-9 combines with J gene TRBJ1-1, with D possibly TRBD1 on 5 matching bases. The CDR3 runs 14 residues. The germline V gene encodes CDR1 SEHNR and CDR2 FQNEAQ (reference sequence).

Note on this clonotype: A much larger clone lies a single base off, so this may be a read error. The rearrangement uses TRBV28 and TRBJ1-2; weak D call: TRBD1 (5 bases). The CDR3 consists of 11 residues. The germline CDR1 and CDR2 sequences are MDHEN and SYDVKM. CDR3 loop: CASHRARGCTF. The CDR3 nucleotides are TGTGCCAGCCATAGGGCGCGGGGCTGCACCTTC.

Only a few counts were recorded for this clonotype. The chain carries TRBV5-1 and TRBJ2-7; TRBD1 or TRBD2 may be the D gene (5 bases each). Between the trimmed V and J ends, which lost 1 base and 6 bases, there was a span of 11 bases. The CDR3 has 13 residues. The V gene's germline CDR1 is SGHRS and CDR2 YFSETQ. The CDR3 nucleotides read TGCGCCAGCAGCTTGCTGGGACCCGGCGAGCAGTACTTC. Its protein product is CASSLLGPGEQYF. The variable domain in full, with the rest retrieved from reference TRBV5-1 and TRBJ2-7, is KAGVTQTPRYLIKTRGQQVTLSCSPISGHRSVSWYQQTPGQGLQFLFEYFSETQRNKGNFPGRFSGRQFSNSRSEMNVSTLELGDSALYLCASSLLGPGEQYFGPGTRLTVT.

Points on this clonotype: A far larger clone differs by one base, so this is likely a read error. V gene TRBV29-1 combines with J gene TRBJ2-4; D might be TRBD1 (6 bases). The J call may not be correct, given that the DNA end is closer to TRBJ2-7. The CDR3 consists of 11 residues. Germline loops: CDR1 SQVTM, CDR2 ANQGSEA. For the CDR3, the DNA is TGCAGCGTCAGGACAGCGGCCGAGCAGTACTTC. Its protein product is CSVRTAAEQYF.

In this sample, this clonotype turned up many times. This chain connects TRBV11-2 to TRBJ2-1; TRBD1 agrees at 7 bases. CDR1 SGHAT and CDR2 FQNNGV come from the germline V gene. J gave up 0 bases and V 3 bases, and 5 bases lay outside the gene matches. There are 16 residues in the CDR3. CDR3 amino acids: CASSLDRSSSYNEQFF. The CDR3 nucleotides are TGTGCCAGCAGCTTGGACAGGTCGAGCTCCTACAATGAGCAGTTCTTC.